Presented here are 17 T cell receptor beta chains from one specimen sequenced in a study of CD8 T cells in Susac syndrome. With random hexamers, reverse transcription was performed on roughly 0.45 to 1 ug of RNA. A single record per CDR3 protein comes from TCRdb applying MiXCR to the immunoSEQ multiplex PCR reads. The sample contains about 280,000 distinct CDR3 sequences, about 88% of which appear only once. Sequenced: CD8+ T cells from PBMCs. The receptor set was obtained from a human donor with multiple sclerosis.

This clonotype came up a few times. The chain links TRBV11-2 to TRBJ2-7, with a possible D match to TRBD1 (5 bases). In germline, CDR1 is SGHAT, CDR2 FQNNGV. The CDR3 spans 12 residues. Deletions cut 5 bases from V and 4 bases from J, with 9 bases between. The CDR3 DNA follows: TGTGCCAGCAGCCCCTCAGGGTACGAGCAGTACTTC. Its translation: CASSPSGYEQYF.

About this clonotype itself: The junction departs from the called germline gene at one end, perhaps through a read error. The chain employs TRBV4-1 and TRBJ2-4, with D perhaps TRBD2 (5 bases). The CDR3 extends over 17 amino acids. Germline assignment: CDR1 MGHRA and CDR2 YSYEKL. The CDR3 protein is CASSQGSAALAKNIQCF. In nucleotides, the CDR3 is TGCGCCAGCAGCCAAGGGTCGGCAGCTCTAGCCAAAAACATTCAGTGCTTC.

This rearrangement joins TRBV3-1 to TRBJ2-2; 13 bases are shared with TRBD2. After removal of 1 base from V and 1 base from J, the junction contained 0 bases not matched to a gene. The germline CDR1 and CDR2 sequences are LGHDT and YNNKEL (reference sequence). The CDR3 is 17 amino acids. The CDR3 DNA follows: TGTGCCAGCAGCCAAGGGACTAGCGGGAGGAACACCGGGGAGCTGTTTTTT. It specifies CASSQGTSGRNTGELFF.

This chain links TRBV7-9 with TRBJ2-3; D possibly uses TRBD1 or TRBD2 (6 bases each). Germline lookup yields CDR1 SEHNR and CDR2 FQNEAQ (reference sequence). V was cut by 5 bases and J by 4 bases, with 19 bases left in between. This CDR3 has 16 amino acids. The CDR3 coding sequence is TGTGCCAGCAGCCCGCGGGACACACGCGCCGCAGATACGCAGTATTTT. Translating it yields CASSPRDTRAADTQYF.

V gene TRBV6-5 combines with J gene TRBJ2-1; TRBD1 matches at 8 bases. The V segment lost 0 bases and the J segment 9 bases; nucleotides outside the gene matches: 13. Germline loops: CDR1 MNHEY, CDR2 SVGAGI. The CDR3 spans 17 residues. CDR3 region: CASSYSTGVEWRSEQFF. The DNA of the CDR3 is TGTGCCAGCAGTTACTCGACAGGGGTTGAATGGCGTAGTGAGCAGTTCTTC.

The chain employs TRBV27 and TRBJ2-7; 11 bases are a match to TRBD2. The V segment lost 6 bases and the J segment 7 bases; nucleotides outside the gene matches: 11. The germline V gene encodes CDR1 MNHEY and CDR2 SMNVEV (reference sequence). The CDR3 extends over 15 amino acids. Here the CDR3 reads CASRVAGGPRGEQYF. CDR3 nucleotides: TGTGCCAGCAGGGTAGCGGGAGGGCCCCGGGGGGAGCAGTACTTC.

The chain couples TRBV9 to TRBJ2-1, with TRBD2 matching over 7 bases. The J segment lost 6 bases and the V segment lost 0 bases, leaving 6 bases of the junction unmatched. Germline V CDR1 and CDR2: SGDLS, YYNGEE. This CDR3 comprises 15 residues. CDR3 sequence reads: CASSVEAGEGNEQFF. CDR3 nucleotide sequence: TGTGCCAGCAGCGTAGAGGCGGGAGAGGGCAATGAGCAGTTCTTC.

The chain recombines TRBV28 with TRBJ2-7, with TRBD2 matching 10 bases. Germline V lookup: CDR1 MDHEN, CDR2 SYDVKM. V lost 5 bases and J lost 3; bases outside the gene matches: 7. The CDR3 contains 15 residues. The CDR3, as DNA: TGTGCCAGCAGTCCGACGGGGACTAGCGTCTACGAGCAGTACTTC. This translates into CASSPTGTSVYEQYF.

This sequence joins TRBV6-1 and TRBJ2-1, with D perhaps matching TRBD2 (6 bases). This CDR3 has 15 residues. Trimming left V 6 bases short and J 6 bases short, with 18 bases between. The germline V gene encodes CDR1 MNHNS and CDR2 SASEGT. CDR3 nucleotides: TGTGCCAGCAGGTCACAGCGGGTTTACCCCAATGAGCAGTTCTTC. As protein: CASRSQRVYPNEQFF.

The chain joins TRBV6-4 to TRBJ1-5; D remains ambiguous. There are 16 residues in the CDR3. Trimming cost V 4 bases and J 4 bases, with 17 bases left between them. CDR1 is MRHNA, CDR2 SNTAGT, per germline. As DNA, the CDR3 is TGTGCCAGCAGTGGGTCCTCCGGGCAAAAAAATCAGCCCCAGCATTTT. Translation: CASSGSSGQKNQPQHF.

The gene calls are TRBV7-9 and TRBJ1-4; TRBD1 might be the D (5 bases). Germline lookup yields CDR1 SEHNR and CDR2 FQNEAQ (reference sequence). With 5 bases removed from V and 5 bases from J, the gap between germline ends came to 15 bases. The CDR3 has 15 amino acids. CDR3 nucleotides: TGTGCCAGCAGCGGGGGGGAAGACGGGAATGAAAAACTGTTTTTT. Protein: CASSGGEDGNEKLFF.

J is TRBJ2-2 and V is TRBV20-1, with a possible D match to TRBD2 (5 bases). This CDR3 has 16 amino acids. Deletions cut 0 bases from V and 6 bases from J, with 17 bases between. Germline V gives CDR1 DFQATT, CDR2 SNEGSKA (reference sequence). CDR3 protein: CSARDLEGVQPGELFF. CDR3 DNA: TGCAGTGCTAGAGATTTAGAGGGAGTCCAACCCGGGGAGCTGTTTTTT.

In DNA form, the CDR3 reads TGCGCCAGCAGCCAAGATGGGCCTAGCGGGAGTAATGAGCAGTTCTTC. This encodes CASSQDGPSGSNEQFF. The gene calls are TRBV4-1 and TRBJ2-1, with TRBD2 matching 10 bases. V dropped 0 bases and J dropped 7; count of bases not matched to a gene: 6. CDR1 is MGHRA, CDR2 YSYEKL, per germline. This CDR3 has 16 amino acids.

The genes are TRBV15 and TRBJ2-2, with 10 bases aligning to TRBD1. Germline CDR1 is LNHNV and CDR2 is YYDKDF (reference sequence). Trimming at V came to 3 bases and at J to 9 bases, leaving 1 base not matched to a gene. The CDR3 runs 13 residues. CDR3 nucleotides: TGTGCCACCAGCAGGGACAGGGGGTGGGAGCTGTTTTTT. It specifies CATSRDRGWELFF.

This clonotype was counted a few times. The V gene is TRBV6-5, the J gene TRBJ2-5; 7 nucleotides align to TRBD1. CDR1 and CDR2 from the germline V gene are MNHEY and SVGAGI. This CDR3 region has 13 residues. V dropped 4 bases and J dropped 3; count of bases not matched to a gene: 2. The DNA for the CDR3 is TGTGCCAGCAGTTTCGACAGGGAAGAGACCCAGTACTTC. Its protein product is CASSFDREETQYF.

This rearrangement joins TRBV6-1 to TRBJ2-3; unclear D gene. V lost 3 bases and J 0 bases, leaving 13 bases between the germline ends. Germline CDR1 is MNHNS and CDR2 is SASEGT. This CDR3 is 16 amino acids long. CDR3: CASSELAEMSTDTQYF. The CDR3 DNA sequence: TGTGCCAGCAGTGAGTTGGCGGAAATGAGCACAGATACGCAGTATTTT.

The rearrangement joins TRBV27 to TRBJ2-3; 12 nucleotides align to TRBD2. V trimming: 5 bases; J trimming: 4 bases; junction bases outside the gene matches: 7. Germline CDR1 and CDR2: MNHEY and SMNVEV (reference sequence). The CDR3 extends over 16 amino acids. The CDR3 sequence is CASSPGLAGWPDTQYF. The CDR3 DNA reads as TGTGCCAGCAGTCCCGGACTAGCGGGATGGCCAGATACGCAGTATTTT.